Listed here are 4 T cell receptor beta chains from one sample, sequenced in a study of cytomegalovirus exposure and HLA in healthy donors. PCR amplification relied on 60 Vbeta primers (plus 13 Jbeta primers). Repertoires were generated with immunoSEQ multiplex PCR, while TCRdb's copy carries only in-frame clones and drops some. The data show more than 140,000 clones, and the top ten clones hold about 2%. Sample: PBMCs. Receptors originate from a woman between 18 and 29 years old in good health and CMV-seronegative.

The V call is TRBV10-1, the J call TRBJ1-5; D unresolved. With 2 bases removed from V and 4 bases from J, the gap between germline ends came to 15 bases. Germline CDR1 and CDR2: WNHNN and SYGVQD (reference sequence). CDR3 size: 16 residues. The CDR3 protein is CASSEGFWAGNQPQHF. CDR3 DNA sequence: TGCGCCAGCAGTGAGGGGTTTTGGGCGGGGAATCAGCCCCAGCATTTT.

The chain joins TRBV29-1 to TRBJ2-5; 7 nucleotides agree with TRBD1. Germline V lookup: CDR1 SQVTM, CDR2 ANQGSEA. The CDR3 has 14 residues. V lost 1 base and J lost 7; bases outside the gene matches: 9. This chain's CDR3 is CSVEGEGAPRTQYF. CDR3 in DNA: TGCAGCGTTGAAGGCGAGGGGGCACCGAGGACCCAGTACTTC.

V is TRBV11-3 and J is TRBJ2-1, with a possible D match to TRBD1 (5 bases). Germline CDR1 reads SGHNT; CDR2 reads YENEEA. This CDR3 is 11 amino acids long. Trimming took off 6 bases at V and 5 bases at J, with 5 bases between the two ends. The CDR3: CASRTDNEQFF. CDR3 DNA: TGTGCCAGCAGGACAGACAATGAGCAGTTCTTC.

The chain is built from TRBV6-1 and TRBJ2-1; tentative D call: TRBD2 (5 bases). CDR3 length: 16 residues. The ends were cut back, 4 bases at V and 2 bases at J, with 15 bases in the middle. CDR1 is MNHNS, CDR2 SASEGT, per germline. CDR3 sequence: CASSVEGSRPYNEQFF. The CDR3 DNA follows: TGTGCCAGCAGTGTTGAGGGTAGCCGACCCTACAATGAGCAGTTCTTC.